The 15 T cell receptor beta chains reported below all come from one sample, sequenced in a study of blood T cells in healthy people across ages. A J-beta primer mix and a sample-barcoded 5' primer were used in a second PCR of about 7 to 12 cycles. Each CDR3 protein is one row after TCRdb ran MiXCR on the 5' RACE reads. The repertoire holds 1,800,000 or so distinct CDR3 sequences, with about 39% as singletons. Specimen: blood. The receptors shown here come from a human donor in good health.

The genes are TRBV14 and TRBJ2-7; D is perhaps TRBD1 or TRBD2 (5 bases each). CDR3 size: 15 residues. Germline V CDR1 and CDR2: SGHDN, FVKESK. The V gene lost 4 bases and the J gene lost 1 base, with 14 bases spanning the gap. As DNA, the CDR3 is TGTGCCAGCAGCCCCCGAGGGACGGTATCCTACGAGCAGTACTTC. Its translation: CASSPRGTVSYEQYF.

CDR3 sequence: CASSPRYTTNEKLFF. DNA of the CDR3: TGCGCCAGCAGCCCCCGATACACAACTAATGAAAAACTGTTTTTT. The chain uses TRBV4-1 and TRBJ1-4; D gene uncertain. Between the trimmed V and J ends, which lost 4 bases and 0 bases, there was a span of 9 bases. CDR1 is MGHRA, CDR2 YSYEKL, per germline. This CDR3 region has 15 residues.

Turning to this clonotype: One end of the junction varies from germline; a read error may be responsible. The chain has TRBV12-3 or TRBV12-4 and TRBJ2-1, with 16 bases aligning to TRBD2. This CDR3 is 17 amino acids long. CDR3 sequence: CASSTGTSGGVYSEQFF. CDR3 bases: TGTGCCAGCAGTACCGGGACTAGCGGGGGGGTATACAGTGAGCAGTTCTTC.

The DNA of the CDR3 is TGTGCCAGCGGCCCGCCGGGGCTAGCGGGGGGTACGCAGTATTTT. This gives the protein CASGPPGLAGGTQYF. The chain joins TRBV5-5 to TRBJ2-3, with 11 bases that match TRBD2. The CDR3 totals 15 residues. V shed 7 bases and J 8 bases; nucleotides not matched to a gene: 12. CDR1 is SGHKS and CDR2 is YYEKEE in the germline V gene (reference sequence). Full variable domain (rest looked up from reference TRBV5-5 and TRBJ2-3): DAGVTQSPTHLIKTRGQQVTLRCSPISGHKSVSWYQQVLGQGPQFIFQYYEKEERGRGNFPDRFSARQFPNYSSELNVNALLLGDSALYLCASGPPGLAGGTQYFGPGTRLTVL.

This clonotype has just a few counts. The V gene is TRBV20-1, the J gene TRBJ2-7; D may be TRBD2 (6 bases). The germline V gene has CDR1 DFQATT and CDR2 SNEGSKA (reference sequence). The CDR3 length is 16 residues. Trimming removed 6 bases from V and 6 bases from J, with 27 bases in between. The CDR3 DNA is TGCAGTGCGACAGAGACGGAGGGACTCTCGTCAGTCGAGCAGTACTTC. Translated, it gives CSATETEGLSSVEQYF.

In this sample, this clonotype turned up a few times. The CDR3: CASSQVMRTQETQYF. The DNA of the CDR3 is TGCGCCAGCAGCCAAGTAATGAGGACTCAAGAGACCCAGTACTTC. The rearrangement links TRBV4-3 to TRBJ2-5; TRBD2 is a possible D gene (5 bases). The CDR3 extends over 15 amino acids. V shed 1 base and J shed 2 bases, with 11 bases lying between them. The germline CDR1 and CDR2 sequences are LGHNA and YSLEER.

The sample holds many counts of this clonotype. The chain couples TRBV20-1 to TRBJ2-7; 8 nucleotides line up with TRBD1. V lost 3 bases, J lost 4 bases, and 5 bases stayed unmatched. The CDR3 runs 13 residues. Germline-derived CDR1 and CDR2 are DFQATT and SNEGSKA (reference sequence). The CDR3 DNA sequence: TGCAGTGCTAGGGGCAGGGGGCAGTACGAGCAGTACTTC. Its translation: CSARGRGQYEQYF.

In regard to this clonotype: One end of the junction is discordant with germline, which a read error may explain. The CDR3 sequence is CAGSSRPYYGYTF. DNA of the CDR3: TGTGCCGGCAGTTCGAGGCCGTACTATGGCTACACCTTC. V is TRBV6-2 or TRBV6-3 and J is TRBJ1-2; D is ambiguous. Germline V CDR1 and CDR2: MNHEY, SVGEGT. The CDR3 sequence is 13 residues long.

The V gene is TRBV11-3, the J gene TRBJ2-1, with 8 bases that match TRBD2. The CDR3 has 13 residues. Germline lookup yields CDR1 SGHNT and CDR2 YENEEA. V was clipped by 5 bases and J by 8 bases; unmatched bases: 5. The CDR3 region is CASSPGLDYEQFF. In DNA, the CDR3 is TGTGCCAGCAGCCCGGGACTAGATTATGAGCAGTTCTTC.

A remark on this clonotype: The junction departs from the called germline gene at one end, perhaps through a read error. The genes are TRBV7-3 and TRBJ1-2; no definite D call. Germline V gene lookup returns CDR1 SGHTA and CDR2 FQGTGA. This CDR3 has 13 amino acids. CDR3 nucleotides: TGTACCAGCAGCCACAGCCCGGGCGGTGGCTACACCTTC. This gives the protein CTSSHSPGGGYTF.

The chain has TRBV6-6 and TRBJ2-7, with a possible D match to TRBD2 (6 bases). Trimming stripped 6 bases from V and 4 bases from J, with 13 bases between. CDR1 is MNHNY, CDR2 SVGAGI, per germline (reference sequence). This CDR3 is built from 13 residues. CDR3 in DNA: TGTGCCAGCAGCTGGGGGGACCTATACGAGCAGTACTTC. Translating it yields CASSWGDLYEQYF.

The J gene is TRBJ2-3, the V gene TRBV30; D is unresolved. This CDR3 spans 15 amino acids. Germline assignment: CDR1 GTSNPN and CDR2 SVGIG (reference sequence). V was pared by 3 bases and J by 3 bases, with 16 bases between. This chain's CDR3 is CAWRESLVVTDTQYF. CDR3 coding DNA: TGTGCCTGGAGGGAGAGTTTGGTAGTGACAGATACGCAGTATTTT.

The chain has TRBV7-2 and TRBJ2-7; D possibly corresponds to TRBD2 (5 bases). The CDR3 has 12 amino acids. Trimming removed 5 bases at V and 7 bases at J, with 12 bases between. Germline CDR1 and CDR2: SGHTA and FQGNSA. The CDR3 DNA follows: TGTGCCAGCAGCCACCCGGGGATTGAGCAGTACTTC. Protein product: CASSHPGIEQYF.

This clonotype was seen only a few times. The chain has TRBV4-1 and TRBJ1-2; possibly TRBD1 for D (6 bases). The CDR3 is 16 amino acids. The germline V gene encodes CDR1 MGHRA and CDR2 YSYEKL. Trimming pared 3 bases from V and 5 bases from J, leaving 19 bases between. The CDR3 coding sequence is TGCGCCAGCAGCCAGCCTAGGACAGCGACGGGATATGGCTACACCTTC. This encodes CASSQPRTATGYGYTF.

This chain joins TRBV5-1 and TRBJ2-1, with TRBD1 as a possible D gene (6 bases). CDR1 and CDR2 from the germline V gene are SGHRS and YFSETQ. With 4 bases removed from V and 3 bases from J, the gap between germline ends came to 14 bases. The CDR3 has 15 amino acids. CDR3 residues: CASSPPDRNYNEQFF. The CDR3 bases are TGCGCCAGCAGCCCCCCGGACAGAAACTACAATGAGCAGTTCTTC.